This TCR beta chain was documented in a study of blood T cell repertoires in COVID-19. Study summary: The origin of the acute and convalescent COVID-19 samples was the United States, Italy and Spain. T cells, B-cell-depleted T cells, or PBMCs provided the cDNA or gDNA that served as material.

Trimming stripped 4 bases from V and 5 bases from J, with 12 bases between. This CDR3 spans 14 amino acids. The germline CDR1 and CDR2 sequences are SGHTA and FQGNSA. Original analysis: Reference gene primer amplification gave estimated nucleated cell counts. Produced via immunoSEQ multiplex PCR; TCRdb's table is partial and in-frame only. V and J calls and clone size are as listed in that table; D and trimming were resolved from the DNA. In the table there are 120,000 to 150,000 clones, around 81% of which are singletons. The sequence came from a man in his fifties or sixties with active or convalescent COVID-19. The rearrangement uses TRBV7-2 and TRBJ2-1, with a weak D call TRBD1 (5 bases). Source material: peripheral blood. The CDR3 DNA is TGTGCCAGCAGCTACCGACGGACAAACAATGAGCAGTTCTTC. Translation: CASSYRRTNNEQFF.